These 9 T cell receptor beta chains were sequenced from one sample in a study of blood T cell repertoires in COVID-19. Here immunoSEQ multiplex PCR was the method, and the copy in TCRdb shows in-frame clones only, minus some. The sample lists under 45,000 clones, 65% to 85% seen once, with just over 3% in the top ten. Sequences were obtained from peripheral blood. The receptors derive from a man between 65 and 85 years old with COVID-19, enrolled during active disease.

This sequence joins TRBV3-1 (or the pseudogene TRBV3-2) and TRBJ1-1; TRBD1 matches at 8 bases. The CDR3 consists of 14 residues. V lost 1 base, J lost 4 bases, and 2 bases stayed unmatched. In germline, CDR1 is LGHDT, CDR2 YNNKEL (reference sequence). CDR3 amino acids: CASSQGQGSTEAFF. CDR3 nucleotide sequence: TGTGCCAGCAGCCAAGGACAGGGGAGCACTGAAGCTTTCTTT.

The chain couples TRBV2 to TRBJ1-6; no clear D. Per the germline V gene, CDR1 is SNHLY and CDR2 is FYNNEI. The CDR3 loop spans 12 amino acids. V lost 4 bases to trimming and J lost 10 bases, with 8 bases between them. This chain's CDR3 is CASSVEVSPLHF. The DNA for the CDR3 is TGTGCCAGCAGTGTGGAGGTATCACCCCTCCACTTT.

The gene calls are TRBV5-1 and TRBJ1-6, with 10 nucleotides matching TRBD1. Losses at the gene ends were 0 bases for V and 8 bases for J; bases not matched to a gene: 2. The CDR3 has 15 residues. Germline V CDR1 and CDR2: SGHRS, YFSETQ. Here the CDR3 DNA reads TGCGCCAGCAGCTTGGCCGGGACAGGGGATTCACCCCTCCACTTT. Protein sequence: CASSLAGTGDSPLHF. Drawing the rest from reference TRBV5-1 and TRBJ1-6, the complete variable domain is KAGVTQTPRYLIKTRGQQVTLSCSPISGHRSVSWYQQTPGQGLQFLFEYFSETQRNKGNFPGRFSGRQFSNSRSEMNVSTLELGDSALYLCASSLAGTGDSPLHFGNGTRLTVT.

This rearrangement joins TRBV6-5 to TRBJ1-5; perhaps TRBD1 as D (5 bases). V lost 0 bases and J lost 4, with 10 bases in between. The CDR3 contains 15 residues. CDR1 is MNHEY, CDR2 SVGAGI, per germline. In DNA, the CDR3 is TGTGCCAGCAGTTACTCAGCAAGGGGAAATCAGCCCCAGCATTTT. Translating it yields CASSYSARGNQPQHF.

In nucleotides, the CDR3 is TGTGCCAGCAGCTTAGTTACGGACCCGGGGGGCTACACCTTC. Amino acid sequence: CASSLVTDPGGYTF. The chain combines TRBV7-2 with TRBJ1-2; D remains unclear. Trimming stripped 1 base from V and 8 bases from J, with 14 bases between. CDR1 and CDR2 from the germline V gene are SGHTA and FQGNSA. This CDR3 spans 14 amino acids. The whole variable domain, remainder taken from reference TRBV7-2 and TRBJ1-2, is GAGVSQSPSNKVTEKGKDVELRCDPISGHTALYWYRQSLGQGLEFLIYFQGNSAPDKSGLPSDRFSAERTGGSVSTLTIQRTQQEDSAVYLCASSLVTDPGGYTFGSGTRLTVV.

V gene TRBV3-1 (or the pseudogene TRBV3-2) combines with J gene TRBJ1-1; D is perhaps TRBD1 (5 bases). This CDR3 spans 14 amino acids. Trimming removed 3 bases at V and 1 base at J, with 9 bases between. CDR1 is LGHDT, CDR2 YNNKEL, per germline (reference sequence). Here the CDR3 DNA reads TGTGCCAGCAGCCACCGGGGGTCGAACACTGAAGCTTTCTTT. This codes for CASSHRGSNTEAFF.

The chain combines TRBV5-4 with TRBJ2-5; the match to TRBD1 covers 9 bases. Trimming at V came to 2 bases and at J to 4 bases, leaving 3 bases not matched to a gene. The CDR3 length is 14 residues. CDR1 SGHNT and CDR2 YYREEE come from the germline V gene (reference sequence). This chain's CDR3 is CASSLQGAGETQYF. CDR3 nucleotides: TGTGCCAGCAGCTTACAGGGGGCAGGAGAGACCCAGTACTTC.

The chain's CDR3 is CASNGLHYEQYF. The CDR3 bases are TGTGCCAGCAATGGACTTCACTACGAGCAGTACTTC. This chain connects TRBV28 to TRBJ2-7, with D possibly matching TRBD2 (5 bases). The length of the CDR3 is 12 residues. The germline V gene encodes CDR1 MDHEN and CDR2 SYDVKM. V lost 7 bases and J 3 bases, leaving 10 bases between the germline ends.

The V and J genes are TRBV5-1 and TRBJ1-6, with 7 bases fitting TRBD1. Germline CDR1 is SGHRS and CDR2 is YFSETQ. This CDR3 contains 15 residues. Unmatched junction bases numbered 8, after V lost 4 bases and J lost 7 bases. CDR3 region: CASSPTGQTNSPLHF. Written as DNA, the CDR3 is TGCGCCAGCAGCCCCACGGGACAGACCAATTCACCCCTCCACTTT. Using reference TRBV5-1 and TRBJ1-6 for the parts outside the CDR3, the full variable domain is KAGVTQTPRYLIKTRGQQVTLSCSPISGHRSVSWYQQTPGQGLQFLFEYFSETQRNKGNFPGRFSGRQFSNSRSEMNVSTLELGDSALYLCASSPTGQTNSPLHFGNGTRLTVT.